Listed below are T cell receptor beta chains from one sample, sequenced in a study of T cell responses to AZD1222 COVID-19 vaccine. The repertoire was sequenced with immunoSEQ multiplex PCR; TCRdb's copy has only in-frame clones and lacks some. Seen here are about 170,000 clones, just over 90% observed once, and the top ten hold around 2.9%. The sequencing used peripheral blood, collected on day 0 of AZD1222 vaccination. These receptors were collected from an adult in good health. The CDR3 runs from the conserved cysteine through the conserved F or W. Fields, in order: V gene, CDR3 protein.

TRBV10-3 | CAISEPGTGGNGYTF
TRBV9 | CASSDRTGTDTQYF
TRBV5-8 | CASSLGKQGEETQYF
TRBV27 | CASSPQGFHTGELFF
TRBV7-2 | CASSRRGGNEQFF
TRBV7-6 | CASSLVGTGGAGELFF
TRBV7-3 | CASSLAGAGETQYF
TRBV4-3 | CASSLQGGYGGELFF
TRBV19 | CASSIDLVANYGYTF
TRBV6-5 | CASRMTGSYGYTF
TRBV11-2 | CASSYRTGEYGYTF
TRBV7-9 | CASSLAAGTLNTEAFF
TRBV14 | CASSQGLLRQETQYF
TRBV21-1 | CASSCSSKNIQYF
TRBV6-1 | CASSEVYDFSNSPLHF
TRBV28 | CASRQGNYGYTF
TRBV6-5 | CASSYSRGRAAEAFF
TRBV18 | CASSPSGTGSMNTEAFF
TRBV19 | CASSVGRENTEAFF
TRBV18 | CASSPPPGSGGRVNEQFF
TRBV30 | CAWSHGQPQHF
TRBV5-6 | CASSLDPSRGNEQFF
TRBV9 | CASSGDGTGGLHSYGYTF
TRBV6-2/TRBV6-3 | CASSSAGGRETQYF
TRBV2 | CASSEDVPYEQYF
TRBV19 | CASSIIPQETQYF
TRBV5-1 | CASRSETQTGELFF
TRBV5-4 | CASSRGPPGTAKETQYF
TRBV4-3 | CASSPVAGASYEQYF
TRBV6-5 | CASREAGVGGYTF
TRBV7-8 | CASSLVASGGWDNEQFF
TRBV30 | CAWSAGLGMNTEAFF
TRBV14 | CASSQVWAVQETQYF
TRBV30 | CAWEDRGYTEAFF
TRBV6-5 | CASNRAGGLAGELFF
TRBV4-2 | CASSQGGTANTEAFF